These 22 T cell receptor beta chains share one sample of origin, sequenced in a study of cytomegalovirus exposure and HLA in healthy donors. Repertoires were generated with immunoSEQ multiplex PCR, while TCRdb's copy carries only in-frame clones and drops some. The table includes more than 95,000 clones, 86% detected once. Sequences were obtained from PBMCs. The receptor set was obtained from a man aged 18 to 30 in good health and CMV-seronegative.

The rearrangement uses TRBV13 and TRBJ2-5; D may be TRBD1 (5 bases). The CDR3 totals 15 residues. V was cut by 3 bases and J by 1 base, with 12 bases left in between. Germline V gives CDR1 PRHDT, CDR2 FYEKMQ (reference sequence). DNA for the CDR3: TGTGCCAGCAGCTTCATTAACCAGGGCCAAGAGACCCAGTACTTC. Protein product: CASSFINQGQETQYF.

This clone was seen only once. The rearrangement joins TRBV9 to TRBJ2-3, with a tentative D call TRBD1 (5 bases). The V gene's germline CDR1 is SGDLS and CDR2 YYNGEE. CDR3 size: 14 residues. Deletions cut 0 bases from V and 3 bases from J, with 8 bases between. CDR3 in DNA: TGTGCCAGCAGCGTAGTTGCAGGGACAGATACGCAGTATTTT. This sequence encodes CASSVVAGTDTQYF.

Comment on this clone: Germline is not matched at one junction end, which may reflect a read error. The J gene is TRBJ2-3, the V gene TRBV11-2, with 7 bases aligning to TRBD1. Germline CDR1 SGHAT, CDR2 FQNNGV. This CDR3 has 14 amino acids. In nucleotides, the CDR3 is TGTGCCAGCAGCCTAGACAGGGGCACAGATACGCAGTATTTT. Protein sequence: CASSLDRGTDTQYF.

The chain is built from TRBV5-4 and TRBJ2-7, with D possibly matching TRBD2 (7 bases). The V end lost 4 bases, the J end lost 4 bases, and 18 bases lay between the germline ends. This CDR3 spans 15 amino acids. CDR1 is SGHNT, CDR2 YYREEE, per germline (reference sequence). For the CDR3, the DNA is TGTGCCAGCAGCCCTCGGGACACCGGGGGGTACGAGCAGTACTTC. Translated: CASSPRDTGGYEQYF.

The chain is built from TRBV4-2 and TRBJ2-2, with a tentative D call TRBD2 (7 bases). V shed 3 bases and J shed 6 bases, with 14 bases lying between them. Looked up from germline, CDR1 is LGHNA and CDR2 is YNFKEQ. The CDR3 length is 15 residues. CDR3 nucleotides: TGTGCCAGCAGCCAGTGGACTAGGGGGGCCGGGGAGCTGTTTTTT. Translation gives CASSQWTRGAGELFF.

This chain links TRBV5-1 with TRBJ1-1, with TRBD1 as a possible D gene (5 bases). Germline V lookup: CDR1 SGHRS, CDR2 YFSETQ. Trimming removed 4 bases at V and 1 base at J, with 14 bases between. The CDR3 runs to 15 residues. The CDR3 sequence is CASSLLAGRNTEAFF. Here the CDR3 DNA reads TGCGCCAGCAGCCTCTTGGCAGGGCGGAACACTGAAGCTTTCTTT.

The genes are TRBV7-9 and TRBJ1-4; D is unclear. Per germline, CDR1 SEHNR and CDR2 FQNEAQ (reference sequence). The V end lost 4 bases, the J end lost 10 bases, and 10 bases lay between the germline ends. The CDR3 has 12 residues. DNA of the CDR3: TGTGCCAGCAGCTCGTTACCAGGAAAACTGTTTTTT. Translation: CASSSLPGKLFF. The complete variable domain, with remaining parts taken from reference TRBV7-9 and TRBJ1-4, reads DTGVSQNPRHKITKRGQNVTFRCDPISEHNRLYWYRQTLGQGPEFLTYFQNEAQLEKSRLLSDRFSAERPKGSFSTLEIQRTEQGDSAMYLCASSSLPGKLFFGSGTQLSVL.

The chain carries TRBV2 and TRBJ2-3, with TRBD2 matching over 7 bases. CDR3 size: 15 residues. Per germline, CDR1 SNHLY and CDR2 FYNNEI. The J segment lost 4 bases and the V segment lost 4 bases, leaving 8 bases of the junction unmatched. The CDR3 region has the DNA TGTGCCAGCAGTGGGGGGAGGGGCCCCGCAGATACGCAGTATTTT. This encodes CASSGGRGPADTQYF.

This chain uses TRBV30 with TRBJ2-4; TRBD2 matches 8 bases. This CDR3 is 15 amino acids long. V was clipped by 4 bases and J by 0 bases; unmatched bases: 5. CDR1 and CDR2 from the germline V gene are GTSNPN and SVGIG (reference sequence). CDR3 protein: CAWTQLAEAKNIQYF. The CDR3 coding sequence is TGTGCCTGGACCCAACTAGCGGAAGCCAAAAACATTCAGTACTTC.

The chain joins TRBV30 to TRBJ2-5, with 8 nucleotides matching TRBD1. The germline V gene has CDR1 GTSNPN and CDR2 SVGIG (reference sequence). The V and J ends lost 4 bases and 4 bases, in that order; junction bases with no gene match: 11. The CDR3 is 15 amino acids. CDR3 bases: TGTGCCTGGACAGGAGGACAGGGAGTCTTAGAGACCCAGTACTTC. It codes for CAWTGGQGVLETQYF.

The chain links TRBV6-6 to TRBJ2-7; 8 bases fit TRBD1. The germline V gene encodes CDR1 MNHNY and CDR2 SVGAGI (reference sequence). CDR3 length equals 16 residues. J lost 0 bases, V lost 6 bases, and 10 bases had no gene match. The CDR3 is CASRERDRGHSYEQYF. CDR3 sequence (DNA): TGTGCCAGCAGAGAGCGCGACAGGGGCCACTCCTACGAGCAGTACTTC.

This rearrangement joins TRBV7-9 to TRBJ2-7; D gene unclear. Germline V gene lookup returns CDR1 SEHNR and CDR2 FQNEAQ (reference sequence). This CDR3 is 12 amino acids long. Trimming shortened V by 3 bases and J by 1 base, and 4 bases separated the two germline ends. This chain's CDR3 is CASSFGSYEQYF. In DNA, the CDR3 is TGTGCCAGCAGCTTCGGGTCCTACGAGCAGTACTTC. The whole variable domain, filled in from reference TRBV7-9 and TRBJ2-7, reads DTGVSQNPRHKITKRGQNVTFRCDPISEHNRLYWYRQTLGQGPEFLTYFQNEAQLEKSRLLSDRFSAERPKGSFSTLEIQRTEQGDSAMYLCASSFGSYEQYFGPGTRLTVT.

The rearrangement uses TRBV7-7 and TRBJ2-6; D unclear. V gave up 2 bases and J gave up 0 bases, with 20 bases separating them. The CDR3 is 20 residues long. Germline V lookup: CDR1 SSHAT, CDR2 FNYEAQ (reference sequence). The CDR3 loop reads CASSLSSRGRGSSGANVLTF. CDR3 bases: TGTGCCAGCAGCTTAAGTTCCCGCGGCCGAGGAAGCTCTGGGGCCAACGTCCTGACTTTC.

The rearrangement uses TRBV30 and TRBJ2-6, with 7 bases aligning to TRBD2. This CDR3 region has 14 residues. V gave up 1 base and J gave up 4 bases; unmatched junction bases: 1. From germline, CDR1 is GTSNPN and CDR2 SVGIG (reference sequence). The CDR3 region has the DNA TGTGCCTGGAGTGGACTAGCAGGGGCCAACGTCCTGACTTTC. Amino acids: CAWSGLAGANVLTF.

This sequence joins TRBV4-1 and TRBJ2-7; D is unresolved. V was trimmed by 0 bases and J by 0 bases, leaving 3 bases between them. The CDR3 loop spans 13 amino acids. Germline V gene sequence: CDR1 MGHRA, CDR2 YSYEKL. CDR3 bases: TGCGCCAGCAGCCAAGATCTCTCCTACGAGCAGTACTTC. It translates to CASSQDLSYEQYF.

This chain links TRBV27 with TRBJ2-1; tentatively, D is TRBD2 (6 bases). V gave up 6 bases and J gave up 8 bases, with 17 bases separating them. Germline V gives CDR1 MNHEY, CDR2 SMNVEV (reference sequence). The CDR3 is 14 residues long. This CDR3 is CASRVEGRRDEQFF. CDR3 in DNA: TGTGCCAGCAGGGTGGAGGGGCGGCGGGATGAGCAGTTCTTC.

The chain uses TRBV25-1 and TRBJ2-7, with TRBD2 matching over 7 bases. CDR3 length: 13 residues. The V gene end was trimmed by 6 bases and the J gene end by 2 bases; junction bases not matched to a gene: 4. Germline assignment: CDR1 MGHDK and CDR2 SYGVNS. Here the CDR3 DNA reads TGTGCCAGCAGCGGCGGGGGACCCTACGAGCAGTACTTC. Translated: CASSGGGPYEQYF.

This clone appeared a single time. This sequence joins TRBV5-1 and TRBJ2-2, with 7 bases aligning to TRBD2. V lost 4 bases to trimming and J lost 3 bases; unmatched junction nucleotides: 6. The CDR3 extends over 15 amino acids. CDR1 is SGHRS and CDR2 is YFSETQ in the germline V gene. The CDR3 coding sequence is TGCGCCAGCAGCCTGGTGGGAGGGGACACCGGGGAGCTGTTTTTT. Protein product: CASSLVGGDTGELFF.

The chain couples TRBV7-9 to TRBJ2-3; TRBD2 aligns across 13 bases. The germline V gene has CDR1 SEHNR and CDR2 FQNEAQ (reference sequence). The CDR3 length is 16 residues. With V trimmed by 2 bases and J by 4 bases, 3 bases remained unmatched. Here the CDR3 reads CASSLTSGGAADTQYF. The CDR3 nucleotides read TGTGCCAGCAGCTTAACTAGCGGGGGGGCCGCAGATACGCAGTATTTT.

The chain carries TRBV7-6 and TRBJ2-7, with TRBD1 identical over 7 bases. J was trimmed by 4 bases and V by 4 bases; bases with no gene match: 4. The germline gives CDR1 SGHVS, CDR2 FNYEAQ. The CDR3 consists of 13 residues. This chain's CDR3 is CASSSYRGYEQYF. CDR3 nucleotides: TGTGCCAGCAGCTCCTACAGGGGATACGAGCAGTACTTC.

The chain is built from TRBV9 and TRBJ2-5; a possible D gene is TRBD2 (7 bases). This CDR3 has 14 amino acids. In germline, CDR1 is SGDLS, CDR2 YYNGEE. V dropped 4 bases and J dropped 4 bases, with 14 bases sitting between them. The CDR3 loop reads CASSPGGQPETQYF. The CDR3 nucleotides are TGTGCCAGCAGCCCGGGGGGCCAGCCAGAGACCCAGTACTTC.

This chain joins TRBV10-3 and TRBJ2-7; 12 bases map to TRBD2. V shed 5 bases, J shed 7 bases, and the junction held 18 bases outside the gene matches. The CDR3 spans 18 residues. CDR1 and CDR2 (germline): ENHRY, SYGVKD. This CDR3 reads CAISLRLAGAVVAGEQYF. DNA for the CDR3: TGTGCCATCAGTCTCAGACTAGCGGGAGCAGTAGTTGCCGGGGAGCAGTACTTC.